Described below is a single T cell receptor beta chain sequence and its context. This clonotype was recorded at least ten times. Its recognized antigen is unknown. Base qualities are missing; no much larger clone stands one base away. This record comes from a study of neurological immune-mediated disorders (dated by TCRdb to between 2018 and 2021). Study-level background: Among the approximately 34 multiple sclerosis patients, roughly 31 had relapsing-remitting MS and 3 had secondary progressive MS. Peripheral blood TCR-beta repertoires from HTLV-I-associated myelopathy (HAM/TSP) patients, multiple sclerosis patients and healthy controls were compared by UMI-based sequencing. Of the 68 subjects in the cohort, roughly 14 were HAM/TSP patients, around 35 were multiple sclerosis patients, and around 20 were healthy controls. Longitudinal samples, technical triplicates and paired sorted CD4+ and CD8+ T-cell subsets, alongside PBMC samples, were included among the roughly 100 TCR-beta libraries. Broad study findings and their caveats: No clinical or MRI features were associated with the MS cluster, and the authors said that larger cohorts are needed. Phylogenetic analysis grouped repertoires from 18 of 34 MS patients into a cluster of related CDR3 sequences, suggesting a possible repertoire-level signature. Expanded clones from different subjects shared no identical CDR3 amino acid sequences, which suggests that TCR-beta repertoires were private in all groups. TCR clonal expansion was greatest in HAM/TSP patients and smallest in MS patients, who ranked below even healthy controls.

The CDR3, cysteine through phenylalanine, is 21 amino acids long. Of all the DNA, just the CDR3 is kept, 63 bases in frame from base 1. In the germline V gene, CDR1 corresponds to SGHVS and CDR2 to FQNEAQ. Trimming accounts for 6 bases at V and 6 bases at J, while the number of junction bases matched to no gene is 29. cDNA synthesis used template-switch 5'RACE with a primer carrying a 10-nucleotide random unique molecular identifier tagging each TCR transcript. Each sequencing run produced over 180 million TCR-beta sequences covering 15-18 subjects. The RNeasy kit was used for extraction of total RNA. The KAPA Real-time Library Amplification kit was used to amplify TCR-beta VDJ regions with primers for the TCR constant region and the 5'RACE anchor. A first PCR added sample indexes and Illumina adaptors, after which a second PCR increased the library yield. The roughly 650 bp TCR product was size-selected on a 2% E-gel SizeSelection system after Ampure bead purification. Before pooling, library quality was checked on a Bioanalyzer, concentration was measured with Qubit, and libraries were quantified with the Kapa Library Quantification kit. An Illumina HiSeq 2500 sequenced the libraries paired-end 2 x 150 bp. To increase sequence diversity, roughly 24-31% phiX was spiked into each library pool. Regarding the original processing steps: The quality-filtered reads were processed with the UMI-based MiGEC pipeline, whose error correction step removed more than 85% of the raw TCR sequences. VDJ genes were aligned to IMGT germline references, and clonotypes were defined by unique CDR3 amino acid sequence plus V-J genes. VDJtools evaluated clonal expansion, Shannon diversity and CDR3 relatedness (CalcPairwiseDistances, ClusterSamples); CLCbio workbench built phylogenetic trees. Using coefficient-of-variation modelling across technical triplicates, the study counted a clone as expanded if it had at least 8 unique UMIs. Through fastp at Q25 and MiXCR, TCRdb rebuilt clones from the public reads, retaining in-frame beta chains. Records with the same CDR3 protein are collapsed into one entry carrying the most frequent genes and DNA. These V and J calls rely on TCRdb rather than the paper's analysis. This sample comprises tens of thousands of distinct CDR3 sequences, 3% to 4.5% of them detected only once. Of the sample, approximately 1.6% falls within the top ten clones.

For the unsorted PBMC libraries, 2 million PBMCs were stored in RNAlater at -80 degrees C until RNA extraction and were used to generate the libraries. The multiple sclerosis patients were enrolled in a US clinical protocol that used magnetic resonance imaging to evaluate disease progression. Peripheral blood was subjected to Ficoll-Hypaque density gradient centrifugation to isolate PBMCs, which were then cryopreserved in liquid nitrogen. The chain is encoded by TRBV7-8 joined to TRBJ1-1; 9 bases in the junction line up with TRBD1. Sequencing input: PBMCs. This sequence originates from a young man with multiple sclerosis. The bases read TGTGCCAGCAGTACTTCCAATTCCGGGACAGGGAGCTCTTATGGGAGCCCTGAAGCTTTCTTT. It codes for CASSTSNSGTGSSYGSPEAFF.